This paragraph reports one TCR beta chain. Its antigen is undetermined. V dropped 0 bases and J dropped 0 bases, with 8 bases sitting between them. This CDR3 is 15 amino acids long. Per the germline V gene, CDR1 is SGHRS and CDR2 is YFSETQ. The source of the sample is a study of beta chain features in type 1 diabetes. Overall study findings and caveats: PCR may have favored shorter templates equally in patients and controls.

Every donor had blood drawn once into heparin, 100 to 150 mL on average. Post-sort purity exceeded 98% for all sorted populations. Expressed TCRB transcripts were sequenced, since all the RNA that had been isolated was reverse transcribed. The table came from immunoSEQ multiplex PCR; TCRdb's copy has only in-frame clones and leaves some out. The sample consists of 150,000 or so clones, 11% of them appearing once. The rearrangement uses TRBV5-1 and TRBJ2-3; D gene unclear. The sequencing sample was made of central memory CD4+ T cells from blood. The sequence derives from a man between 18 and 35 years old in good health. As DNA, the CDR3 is TGCGCCAGCAGCTTGGAAGGCGGCAGCACAGATACGCAGTATTTT. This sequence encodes CASSLEGGSTDTQYF.